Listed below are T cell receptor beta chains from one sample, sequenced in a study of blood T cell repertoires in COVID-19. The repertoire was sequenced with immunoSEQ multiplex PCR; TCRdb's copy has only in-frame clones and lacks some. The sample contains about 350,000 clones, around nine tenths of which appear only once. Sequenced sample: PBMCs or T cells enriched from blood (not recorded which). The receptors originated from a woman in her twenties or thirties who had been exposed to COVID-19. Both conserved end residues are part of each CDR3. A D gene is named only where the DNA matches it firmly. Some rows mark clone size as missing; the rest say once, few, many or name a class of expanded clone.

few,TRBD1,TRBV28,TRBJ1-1,CASSLQGDTEAFF,TGTGCCAGCAGTTTGCAGGGGGACACTGAAGCTTTCTTT
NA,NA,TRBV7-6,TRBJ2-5,CASSLAPQEKETQYF,TGTGCCAGCAGCTTAGCGCCCCAAGAGAAGGAGACCCAGTACTTC
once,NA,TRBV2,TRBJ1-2,CASRESLGYGYTF,TGTGCCAGCAGGGAATCACTAGGCTATGGCTACACCTTC
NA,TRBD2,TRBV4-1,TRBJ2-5,CASSQDLAGVMIQETQYF,TGCGCCAGCAGCCAAGACCTAGCGGGAGTAATGATCCAAGAGACCCAGTACTTC
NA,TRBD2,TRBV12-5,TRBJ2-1,CASGLVRTSGDNEQFF,TGTGCTAGTGGTTTGGTCCGGACTAGCGGCGACAATGAGCAGTTCTTC
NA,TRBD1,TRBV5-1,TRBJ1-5,CASSPGQAGNQPQHF,TGCGCCAGCAGCCCAGGACAGGCGGGCAATCAGCCCCAGCATTTT
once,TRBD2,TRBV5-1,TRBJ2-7,CASSFGLAGGDFYEQYF,TGCGCCAGCAGCTTCGGACTAGCGGGAGGGGATTTCTACGAGCAGTACTTC
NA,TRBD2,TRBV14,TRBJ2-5,CASSERAGGRETQYF,TGTGCCAGCAGCGAGAGGGCGGGAGGGCGAGAGACCCAGTACTTC
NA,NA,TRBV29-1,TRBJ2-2,CSVEVDNENTGELFF,TGCAGCGTTGAAGTGGACAATGAGAACACCGGGGAGCTGTTTTTT
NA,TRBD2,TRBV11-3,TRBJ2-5,CASSPGGWAASQETQYF,TGTGCCAGCAGTCCGGGGGGTTGGGCGGCATCTCAAGAGACCCAGTACTTC
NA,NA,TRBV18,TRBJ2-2,CASSPEAEAANTGELFF,TGTGCCAGCTCACCAGAGGCGGAAGCCGCGAACACCGGGGAGCTGTTTTTT
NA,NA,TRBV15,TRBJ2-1,CATSRDPTGSIYNEQFF,TGTGCCACCAGCAGAGATCCGACAGGTTCCATTTACAATGAGCAGTTCTTC
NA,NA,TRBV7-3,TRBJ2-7,CASSLGELNRNEQYF,TGTGCCAGCAGCCTGGGAGAGCTTAACAGAAACGAGCAGTACTTC
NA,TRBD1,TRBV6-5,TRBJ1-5,CASSADRGQSQHF,TGTGCCAGCAGCGCCGACAGGGGGCAATCCCAGCATTTT
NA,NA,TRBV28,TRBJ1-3,CASSPPQESGNTIYF,TGTGCCAGCAGCCCCCCACAGGAGTCTGGAAACACCATATATTTT
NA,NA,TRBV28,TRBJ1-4,CASSVGGATNEKLFF,TGTGCCAGCAGCGTCGGGGGGGCGACTAATGAAAAACTGTTTTTT
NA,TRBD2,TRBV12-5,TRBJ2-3,CASGWTRGLAGADTQYF,TGTGCTAGTGGTTGGACCCGGGGACTAGCGGGAGCAGATACGCAGTATTTT